Below are 22 T cell receptor beta chains sequenced from a single sample in a study of control samples from healthy donors and cancer patients. Libraries were prepared by immunoSEQ multiplex PCR; TCRdb keeps only in-frame clonotypes and omits some of them. This repertoire shows 150,000 or so clones, around nine tenths found once; its top ten account for under 2%. The sample was blood. Every receptor here comes from a man in his late teens or twenties in good health.

V gene TRBV10-3 combines with J gene TRBJ1-2; possibly TRBD1 for D (6 bases). With 2 bases removed from V and 1 base from J, the gap between germline ends came to 11 bases. This CDR3 region has 15 residues. Germline lookup yields CDR1 ENHRY and CDR2 SYGVKD. The CDR3 nucleotides read TGTGCCATCAGTGAGGCAGGGGCCTTTAACTATGGCTACACCTTC. Translation: CAISEAGAFNYGYTF.

This rearrangement joins TRBV2 to TRBJ2-2; D call uncertain. Trimming removed 6 bases at V and 1 base at J, with 6 bases between. The germline V gene encodes CDR1 SNHLY and CDR2 FYNNEI. The CDR3 runs to 13 residues. The CDR3 reads CASSLQNTGELFF. CDR3 DNA sequence: TGTGCCAGCAGCTTACAGAACACCGGGGAGCTGTTTTTT.

This clone has just one count. The rearrangement uses TRBV7-2 and TRBJ2-1; D not certain. The germline V gene has CDR1 SGHTA and CDR2 FQGNSA. V was clipped by 1 base and J by 2 bases, with 3 bases between them. CDR3 size: 13 residues. CDR3 region: CASSLDPYNEQFF. DNA for the CDR3: TGTGCCAGCAGCTTAGACCCCTACAATGAGCAGTTCTTC.

V and J are TRBV30 and TRBJ2-2, with D possibly TRBD1 on 5 matching bases. CDR1 is GTSNPN, CDR2 SVGIG, per germline (reference sequence). The V end lost 4 bases, the J end lost 0 bases, and 9 bases lay between the germline ends. CDR3 length equals 14 residues. The CDR3 region has the DNA TGTGCCTGGATGGGGCCCACGAACACCGGGGAGCTGTTTTTT. Its protein product is CAWMGPTNTGELFF.

The chain employs TRBV29-1 and TRBJ1-1; 9 nucleotides line up with TRBD1. In germline, CDR1 is SQVTM, CDR2 ANQGSEA. CDR3 length: 13 residues. The V segment lost 6 bases and the J segment 3 bases; nucleotides outside the gene matches: 5. The CDR3 DNA is TGCAGCGTCAAAAGGACAGGGGACACTGAAGCTTTCTTT. Protein sequence: CSVKRTGDTEAFF.

This chain connects TRBV5-4 to TRBJ2-7, with D unresolved. The CDR3 has 12 residues. CDR1 SGHNT and CDR2 YYREEE come from the germline V gene (reference sequence). With 4 bases removed from V and 6 bases from J, the gap between germline ends came to 11 bases. This CDR3 reads CASSPRGGEQYF. Here the CDR3 DNA reads TGTGCCAGCAGCCCCAGAGGTGGCGAGCAGTACTTC.

The chain couples TRBV10-1 to TRBJ2-2, with 7 positions matching TRBD1. The length of the CDR3 is 18 residues. V was pared by 2 bases and J by 0 bases, with 9 bases of the junction left unmatched. CDR1 is WNHNN and CDR2 is SYGVQD in the germline V gene (reference sequence). The CDR3 protein is CASSENGQVRANTGELFF. The CDR3 region has the DNA TGCGCCAGCAGTGAGAATGGACAGGTACGCGCGAACACCGGGGAGCTGTTTTTT.

This clone was seen only once. This chain connects TRBV19 to TRBJ1-1; tentatively, D is TRBD1 (5 bases). In germline, CDR1 is LNHDA, CDR2 SQIVND (reference sequence). V gave up 5 bases and J gave up 4 bases, with 8 bases separating them. The CDR3 has 12 amino acids. The CDR3 region has the DNA TGTGCCAGTAGTTTGGGGGTCACTGAAGCTTTCTTT. It translates to CASSLGVTEAFF.

This clone was seen a single time. CDR3 DNA sequence: TGTGCCAGCAGCGGGGGGACAGGGGGCTTTGCGTACGAGCAGTACTTC. Protein sequence: CASSGGTGGFAYEQYF. This rearrangement joins TRBV9 to TRBJ2-7, with 12 positions matching TRBD1. The CDR3 has 16 amino acids. The V gene's germline CDR1 is SGDLS and CDR2 YYNGEE. The junction had 8 bases not matched to a gene; V was cut back by 3 bases and J by 4 bases.

The rearrangement links TRBV6-2 or TRBV6-3 to TRBJ2-5; D possibly corresponds to TRBD2 (5 bases). Germline loops: CDR1 MNHEY, CDR2 SVGEGT. V was cut by 4 bases and J by 2 bases, with 11 bases left in between. The CDR3 is 14 residues long. CDR3 region: CASSFASFQETQYF. For the CDR3, the DNA is TGTGCCAGCAGTTTTGCTAGCTTTCAAGAGACCCAGTACTTC.

The chain is built from TRBV13 and TRBJ1-5; D gene unclear. The CDR3 is 12 residues long. V was cut by 0 bases and J by 7 bases, with 4 bases left in between. Germline CDR1 is PRHDT and CDR2 is FYEKMQ (reference sequence). Here the CDR3 DNA reads TGTGCCAGCAGCTTAGGCTTCCAGCCCCAGCATTTT. Its protein product is CASSLGFQPQHF.

The J gene is TRBJ2-7, the V gene TRBV6-5, with a possible D match to TRBD1 (6 bases). The CDR3 consists of 13 residues. Trimming stripped 5 bases from V and 6 bases from J, with 14 bases between. Germline lookup yields CDR1 MNHEY and CDR2 SVGAGI. Written as DNA, the CDR3 is TGTGCCAGCAGTCGGCAGGGGAGAAGCGAGCAGTACTTC. Translation gives CASSRQGRSEQYF.

This clone was seen once. The J gene is TRBJ2-7, the V gene TRBV5-4, with D possibly TRBD1 on 5 matching bases. The length of the CDR3 is 14 residues. Germline-derived CDR1 and CDR2 are SGHNT and YYREEE (reference sequence). The V end lost 0 bases, the J end lost 7 bases, and 14 bases lay between the germline ends. CDR3 in amino acids: CASSLDFQGREQYF. The CDR3 nucleotides are TGTGCCAGCAGCTTGGATTTCCAGGGTAGGGAGCAGTACTTC.

The J gene is TRBJ1-2, the V gene TRBV14, with a tentative D call TRBD1 (5 bases). Germline V lookup: CDR1 SGHDN, CDR2 FVKESK. The CDR3 loop spans 16 amino acids. Deletions cut 1 base from V and 3 bases from J, with 15 bases between. The CDR3 sequence: CASSQGTTGLYYGYTF. The DNA for the CDR3 is TGTGCCAGCAGCCAAGGGACTACAGGACTATACTATGGCTACACCTTC.

The chain couples TRBV19 to TRBJ2-1, with 12 bases lining up with TRBD2. CDR1 and CDR2 (germline): LNHDA, SQIVND (reference sequence). The CDR3 loop spans 15 amino acids. J gave up 7 bases and V 11 bases, and 12 bases lay outside the gene matches. The CDR3 region has the DNA TGTGCCGCGGCTAGCGGGGGGGCCTCTGGGAATGAGCAGTTCTTC. Amino acids: CAAASGGASGNEQFF.

J is TRBJ2-2 and V is TRBV19, with a possible D match to TRBD1 (5 bases). The CDR3 spans 13 residues. V was cut by 2 bases and J by 6 bases, with 7 bases left in between. The V gene's germline CDR1 is LNHDA and CDR2 SQIVND (reference sequence). In nucleotides, the CDR3 is TGTGCCAGTAGTATACAGGGTCCCGGGGAGCTGTTTTTT. This codes for CASSIQGPGELFF. The complete variable domain, with remaining parts taken from reference TRBV19 and TRBJ2-2, reads DGGITQSPKYLFRKEGQNVTLSCEQNLNHDAMYWYRQDPGQGLRLIYYSQIVNDFQKGDIAEGYSVSREKKESFPLTVTSAQKNPTAFYLCASSIQGPGELFFGEGSRLTVL.

The chain employs TRBV5-4 and TRBJ1-2, with D unclear. Per germline, CDR1 SGHNT and CDR2 YYREEE (reference sequence). The V end lost 0 bases, the J end lost 0 bases, and 9 bases lay between the germline ends. This CDR3 is built from 15 residues. In nucleotides, the CDR3 is TGTGCCAGCAGCTTGGAGGCAGCCCCTAACTATGGCTACACCTTC. This sequence encodes CASSLEAAPNYGYTF.

The chain combines TRBV14 with TRBJ2-5; maybe TRBD2 (6 bases). Germline CDR1 and CDR2: SGHDN and FVKESK. Trimming cost V 0 bases and J 5 bases, with 10 bases left between them. The CDR3 loop spans 14 amino acids. The CDR3 coding sequence is TGTGCCAGCAGCCAAGATTGGGCGGGGGAGACCCAGTACTTC. Translating gives CASSQDWAGETQYF.

The gene calls are TRBV5-1 and TRBJ2-5; D perhaps matches TRBD2 (5 bases). Trimming shortened V by 0 bases and J by 4 bases, and 16 bases separated the two germline ends. Germline V gives CDR1 SGHRS, CDR2 YFSETQ. The CDR3 loop spans 16 amino acids. CDR3 nucleotide sequence: TGCGCCAGCAGCTTGGGGGAGATAGAAGGCGTAGAGACCCAGTACTTC. Encoded protein: CASSLGEIEGVETQYF.

The count of this clone is one. The chain recombines TRBV7-9 with TRBJ2-3, with unresolved D. V gave up 0 bases and J gave up 1 base, with 11 bases separating them. The CDR3 sequence is 16 residues long. Germline CDR1 reads SEHNR; CDR2 reads FQNEAQ (reference sequence). The CDR3: CASSLAHNRGTDTQYF. The CDR3, as DNA: TGTGCCAGCAGCTTAGCGCACAATCGGGGCACAGATACGCAGTATTTT.

This sequence joins TRBV28 and TRBJ2-5; 10 bases agree with TRBD1. V was pared by 6 bases and J by 5 bases, with 9 bases of the junction left unmatched. This CDR3 contains 15 residues. Germline CDR1 and CDR2: MDHEN and SYDVKM. The CDR3 spells CASRVPGQGLETQYF. CDR3 nucleotide sequence: TGTGCCAGCAGAGTTCCGGGACAGGGGTTGGAGACCCAGTACTTC.

V gene TRBV15 combines with J gene TRBJ2-2, with D unclear. Germline CDR1 and CDR2: LNHNV and YYDKDF (reference sequence). Trimming cost V 4 bases and J 0 bases, with 9 bases left between them. This CDR3 has 15 amino acids. CDR3 amino acids: CATSKSASNTGELFF. In DNA form, the CDR3 reads TGTGCCACCAGCAAATCCGCCTCGAACACCGGGGAGCTGTTTTTT.